One sample yielded the 14 T cell receptor beta chains listed below, sequenced in a study of T-cell reconstitution after alpha-beta-depleted transplantation in children. This sample's TCRbeta library carried unique molecular identifier barcodes. TCRdb re-derived calls from the PCR reads in MiXCR, one entry per CDR3 protein. The sample records approximately 490,000 distinct CDR3 sequences, 12% being singletons. The source material was PBMCs from the stem cell graft donor, sampled from the stem cell graft. These receptors came from a human donor who donated a stem cell graft to a child with combined immunodeficiency.

The sample holds a few counts of this clonotype. The V gene is TRBV21-1, the J gene TRBJ1-2; TRBD1 reflects the table's D call only, with no check against the DNA. TRBV21-1 is an annotated pseudogene. The CDR3 totals 16 residues. The CDR3: CASSLKRTGEIYGYTF. The CDR3 coding sequence is TGTGCCAGCAGTCTAAAGAGGACAGGGGAAATTTATGGCTACACCTTC.

In its sample, this clonotype was seen many times. V and J are TRBV5-1 and TRBJ2-7, with D possibly matching TRBD2 (5 bases). V was shortened by 4 bases and J by 3 bases, with 11 bases between the two germline ends. Per the germline V gene, CDR1 is SGHRS and CDR2 is YFSETQ. CDR3 length: 13 amino acids. CDR3 region: CASSRSGSYEQYF. CDR3 DNA: TGCGCCAGCAGCCGTTCGGGGAGCTACGAGCAGTACTTC.

The sample holds many counts of this clonotype. DNA for the CDR3: TGCAGTGCGCGACTAGATTCAGATACGCAGTATTTT. Its protein product is CSARLDSDTQYF. V and J are TRBV20-1 and TRBJ2-3; maybe TRBD2 (6 bases). This CDR3 is built from 12 residues. V was clipped by 6 bases and J by 4 bases, with 11 bases between them. Germline V gives CDR1 DFQATT, CDR2 SNEGSKA (reference sequence).

This clonotype has at least ten counts. This chain joins TRBV28 and TRBJ2-1; unclear D gene. Germline lookup yields CDR1 MDHEN and CDR2 SYDVKM. Trimming removed 5 bases at V and 7 bases at J, with 9 bases between. This CDR3 is 12 amino acids long. The DNA of the CDR3 is TGTGCCAGCAGTCGTGACCTGAATGAGCAGTTCTTC. It is translated as CASSRDLNEQFF.

This clonotype was counted only a few times. The chain is built from TRBV7-9 and TRBJ2-7, with D perhaps TRBD1 (6 bases). Germline lookup yields CDR1 SEHNR and CDR2 FQNEAQ (reference sequence). This CDR3 has 15 amino acids. Trimming took 6 bases from V and 4 from J, leaving 19 bases between them. As DNA, the CDR3 is TGTGCCAGCAGTAGGAAAACAGGGACCCCTTACGAGCAGTACTTC. Its translation is CASSRKTGTPYEQYF.

This clonotype came up many times. V usage is TRBV7-2 and J usage is TRBJ2-7, with 15 bases matching TRBD2. Germline CDR1 reads SGHTA; CDR2 reads FQGNSA. Trimming took 0 bases from V and 1 from J; bases not matched to a gene: 4. This CDR3 region has 18 residues. Here the CDR3 reads CASSLAGTSGRFSYEQYF. In DNA form, the CDR3 reads TGTGCCAGCAGCTTAGCCGGGACTAGCGGGAGGTTTTCCTACGAGCAGTACTTC.

The J gene is TRBJ2-5, the V gene TRBV5-1, with 8 bases identical to TRBD1. Losses at the gene ends were 5 bases for V and 0 bases for J; bases not matched to a gene: 3. The CDR3 covers 14 residues. Germline CDR1 reads SGHRS; CDR2 reads YFSETQ. This CDR3 reads CASRRQGNQETQYF. DNA of the CDR3: TGCGCCAGCAGACGACAGGGGAACCAAGAGACCCAGTACTTC.

This clonotype was seen at least ten times. At one boundary the junction diverges from the germline segment, which might be a read error. This chain connects TRBV29-1 to TRBJ2-3, with 8 bases aligning to TRBD1. In germline, CDR1 is SQVTM, CDR2 ANQGSEA. CDR3 length: 14 amino acids. The CDR3 here is CSVKDRGGTDTQYF. The CDR3 DNA reads as TGCAGCGTTAAAGACAGGGGTGGCACAGATACGCAGTATTTT.

This clonotype turned up a few times. The rearrangement uses TRBV5-5 and TRBJ2-7, with 7 bases identical to TRBD2. The CDR3 consists of 15 residues. Per germline, CDR1 SGHKS and CDR2 YYEKEE (reference sequence). V shed 4 bases and J 0 bases; nucleotides not matched to a gene: 7. The CDR3 coding sequence is TGTGCCAGCAGCGTCCGGGGGGTTAGCTCCTACGAGCAGTACTTC. It encodes CASSVRGVSSYEQYF. Using reference TRBV5-5 and TRBJ2-7 for the parts outside the CDR3, the full variable domain is DAGVTQSPTHLIKTRGQQVTLRCSPISGHKSVSWYQQVLGQGPQFIFQYYEKEERGRGNFPDRFSARQFPNYSSELNVNALLLGDSALYLCASSVRGVSSYEQYFGPGTRLTVT.

There are many counts of this clonotype. The genes are TRBV10-3 and TRBJ2-5; a possible D gene is TRBD1 (6 bases). V lost 6 bases, J lost 5 bases, and 13 bases lay in between. CDR1 ENHRY and CDR2 SYGVKD come from the germline V gene. The CDR3 extends over 13 amino acids. The CDR3 here is CAIREDSRETQYF. CDR3 DNA sequence: TGTGCCATCAGGGAGGACAGTCGGGAGACCCAGTACTTC.

In its sample, this clonotype was seen many times. The genes are TRBV20-1 and TRBJ2-5, with D tentatively TRBD1 (6 bases). CDR1 DFQATT and CDR2 SNEGSKA come from the germline V gene (reference sequence). The CDR3 runs 14 residues. Trimming took off 0 bases at V and 5 bases at J, with 13 bases between the two ends. This CDR3 is CSARDLQGRETQYF. The CDR3 DNA reads TGCAGTGCTAGAGATCTTCAGGGGCGGGAGACCCAGTACTTC.

This clonotype was counted only a few times. J is TRBJ2-3 and V is TRBV4-2; D is perhaps TRBD1 (5 bases). The V end lost 1 base, the J end lost 5 bases, and 13 bases lay between the germline ends. CDR1 is LGHNA, CDR2 YNFKEQ, per germline. The CDR3 has 15 residues. CDR3 in amino acids: CASSQVKGLGDTQYF. CDR3 nucleotides: TGTGCCAGCAGCCAAGTTAAGGGGTTGGGAGATACGCAGTATTTT.

CDR3 residues: CASSPPRTYEQYF. CDR3 nucleotides: TGTGCCAGCAGCCCCCCCAGGACCTACGAGCAGTACTTC. The rearrangement links TRBV5-6 to TRBJ2-7, with D unclear. With 4 bases removed from V and 2 bases from J, the gap between germline ends came to 10 bases. CDR1 is SGHDT, CDR2 YYEEEE, per germline. CDR3 length equals 13 residues.

This clonotype was seen repeatedly, ten times or more. V gene TRBV12-3 or TRBV12-4 combines with J gene TRBJ2-2, with 7 bases lining up with TRBD1. This CDR3 is 15 amino acids long. The V gene end was trimmed by 6 bases and the J gene end by 4 bases; junction bases not matched to a gene: 8. The CDR3 DNA is TGTGCCAGCAGGGGGCAAGGGACAGTCACCGGGGAGCTGTTTTTT. It codes for CASRGQGTVTGELFF.